Listed below are T cell receptor beta chains from one sample, sequenced in a study of Ad26.COV2.S vaccination and SARS-CoV-2 variants. Clones were read by immunoSEQ multiplex PCR, and TCRdb kept only the in-frame ones, dropping some. Of more than 150,000 clones listed, around 90% were seen once; the top ten hold under 7.5%. Material: peripheral blood, obtained after recovery from COVID-19. The receptors shown here come from a human donor who had recovered from COVID-19. Both conserved end residues are part of each CDR3.

length	V	J	CDR3
15	TRBV27	TRBJ2-5	CASSWDWGRQETQYF
16	TRBV5-1	TRBJ2-7	CASSLGSGGGPYEQYF
14	TRBV19	TRBJ1-1	CASSPPLVRTEAFF
16	TRBV4-1	TRBJ1-1	CASSQDFGRGHTEAFF
13	TRBV27	TRBJ2-1	CASRSSTGNEQFF
12	TRBV6-5	TRBJ1-2	CASPRDPYGYTF
13	TRBV5-1	TRBJ1-1	CASSFGRDTEAFF
12	TRBV28	TRBJ2-7	CASSLAPYEQYF
16	TRBV27	TRBJ2-7	CASSLGGGALGDEQYF
16	TRBV11-3	TRBJ2-2	CASSADRGPRNGELFF
15	TRBV3-1/TRBV3-2	TRBJ2-2	CASSQVAGGPRELFF
16	TRBV5-6	TRBJ1-1	CASSPDERKLYTEAFF
14	TRBV3-1/TRBV3-2	TRBJ1-5	CASSQTGRGQPQHF
13	TRBV5-1	TRBJ2-5	CASRFRGKETQYF
13	TRBV9	TRBJ1-1	CASSPTVNTEAFF
15	TRBV5-1	TRBJ1-2	CASRPGQGSLYGYTF
13	TRBV5-4	TRBJ1-1	CASGAALNTEAFF
12	TRBV7-2	TRBJ2-1	CASSQAWAEQFF
14	TRBV5-1	TRBJ1-6	CASSLGPEGSPLHF
15	TRBV6-5	TRBJ2-1	CASSFFLAEYNEQFF
14	TRBV14	TRBJ1-2	CASSQDTGNYGYTF
14	TRBV5-1	TRBJ2-7	CASSLPGPPEEQYF
14	TRBV24-1	TRBJ2-2	CATSGTGQPGELFF